The clone carrying this T cell receptor beta chain was counted only a few times. Its antigen is not identified. Trimming stripped 5 bases from V and 2 bases from J, with 10 bases between. Germline CDR1 SGHRS, CDR2 YFSETQ. The CDR3 is 13 amino acids. 60 Vbeta and 13 Jbeta primers were used in PCR. Data came from immunoSEQ multiplex PCR; TCRdb stores just in-frame clones and leaves some out. Of around 130,000 clones detected, around 8.5% appear once; the ten largest clones hold about 5.5%. This sample is drawn from a study of cytomegalovirus exposure and HLA in healthy donors. Whole-study context: From donors who were HLA-typed, an early data release held approximately 80 million unique TCRs. Among about 400 genotyped donors, approximately 80% fell in the Caucasian-associated ancestry cluster. The study, taken as a whole, reports: Analyzed later, most CMV-associated TCR beta chains appeared HLA-restricted.

The source of this sequence is a man aged 35 to 55 in good health and CMV-seronegative. J is TRBJ1-1 and V is TRBV5-1; D is uncertain. The sequencing input was PBMCs. The CDR3 protein is CASRVSGNTEAFF. As DNA, the CDR3 is TGCGCCAGCAGGGTGTCAGGAAACACTGAAGCTTTCTTT.